The next 16 T cell receptor beta chains were all read from a single sample in a study of identical twins. TCRdb re-called the 5' RACE reads with MiXCR, one entry per CDR3 protein. Of approximately 300,000 distinct CDR3 sequences listed, 8% to 9.5% are singletons. This same sample was also taken into another study, of yellow fever vaccine responses in identical twins.

The specimen sequenced was CD8+ T cells sorted from blood. Receptors were obtained from a woman aged 18 to 35 in good health.

This chain joins TRBV9 and TRBJ1-2; D is unclear. V was shortened by 5 bases and J by 6 bases, with 11 bases between the two germline ends. CDR1 and CDR2 (germline): SGDLS, YYNGEE. This CDR3 has 12 residues. The CDR3 nucleotides read TGTGCCAGCAGGAGCGGGGTAAATGGCTACACCTTC. Encoded protein: CASRSGVNGYTF.

This clonotype was seen many times. The genes are TRBV12-3 or TRBV12-4 and TRBJ2-7, with 11 bases fitting TRBD2. CDR3 length: 14 residues. V lost 3 bases and J lost 5; bases outside the gene matches: 3. The CDR3 DNA is TGTGCCAGCAGTTTGGCTAGCGGGAGGAACGAGCAGTACTTC. This encodes CASSLASGRNEQYF.

V usage is TRBV7-8 and J usage is TRBJ2-5, with TRBD2 as a possible D gene (5 bases). Germline lookup yields CDR1 SGHVS and CDR2 FQNEAQ. CDR3 length equals 14 residues. Trimming took 6 bases from V and 3 from J, leaving 14 bases between them. CDR3: CASSWRGSEETQYF. In DNA, the CDR3 is TGTGCCAGCAGTTGGAGAGGGAGCGAAGAGACCCAGTACTTC.

In this sample, this clonotype turned up a few times. The chain has TRBV7-9 and TRBJ2-1; unclear D gene. V was cut by 5 bases and J by 2 bases, with 16 bases left in between. From germline, CDR1 is SEHNR and CDR2 FQNEAQ (reference sequence). The CDR3 is 16 residues long. CDR3 amino acids: CASSLIDNIPYNEQFF. For the CDR3, the DNA is TGTGCCAGCAGCCTTATTGATAATATCCCCTACAATGAGCAGTTCTTC.

The table lists this clonotype with many counts. This chain joins TRBV7-6 and TRBJ1-1, with D unclear. The CDR3 extends over 13 amino acids. Trimming pared 5 bases from V and 4 bases from J, leaving 11 bases between. The germline gives CDR1 SGHVS, CDR2 FNYEAQ. The CDR3 is CASSPSAGTEAFF. The DNA of the CDR3 is TGTGCCAGCAGCCCTTCGGCGGGCACTGAAGCTTTCTTT.

This clonotype showed up many times. The gene calls are TRBV28 and TRBJ2-3; 11 nucleotides agree with TRBD1. Germline CDR1 reads MDHEN; CDR2 reads SYDVKM. V trimming: 7 bases; J trimming: 2 bases; junction bases outside the gene matches: 5. The CDR3 covers 15 residues. The CDR3 region has the DNA TGTGCCAGCACCCCGGGACAGGGGGACACAGATACGCAGTATTTT. The encoded protein is CASTPGQGDTDTQYF.

This clonotype has only a few counts. The CDR3 coding sequence is TGTGCCAGCCACAGGAGCTCCTACGAGCAGTACTTC. Translating it yields CASHRSSYEQYF. V usage is TRBV28 and J usage is TRBJ2-7, with a tentative D call TRBD1 (5 bases). Looked up from germline, CDR1 is MDHEN and CDR2 is SYDVKM. Deletions cut 8 bases from V and 0 bases from J, with 8 bases between. This CDR3 is built from 12 residues.

This clonotype has a handful of counts. J is TRBJ2-1 and V is TRBV5-4, with 12 positions matching TRBD1. CDR1 and CDR2 from the germline V gene are SGHNT and YYREEE (reference sequence). V trimming: 0 bases; J trimming: 0 bases; junction bases outside the gene matches: 10. This CDR3 is 20 amino acids long. This chain's CDR3 is CASSLVPGTGGTSSYNEQFF. The CDR3 DNA reads as TGTGCCAGCAGCTTGGTGCCCGGGACAGGGGGCACCAGCTCCTACAATGAGCAGTTCTTC. Based on the CDR3 plus reference TRBV5-4 and TRBJ2-1, the full variable domain is ETGVTQSPTHLIKTRGQQVTLRCSSQSGHNTVSWYQQALGQGPQFIFQYYREEENGRGNFPPRFSGLQFPNYSSELNVNALELDDSALYLCASSLVPGTGGTSSYNEQFFGPGTRLTVL.

This clonotype has at least ten counts. V is TRBV12-3 or TRBV12-4 and J is TRBJ2-5; a weak D match, TRBD1 (5 bases). The V end lost 7 bases, the J end lost 4 bases, and 13 bases lay between the germline ends. The CDR3 loop spans 13 amino acids. CDR3 DNA: TGTGCCAGCATCGAAAGGGGCGGAGAGACCCAGTACTTC. Protein: CASIERGGETQYF.

This clonotype came up many times. The rearrangement links TRBV4-2 to TRBJ2-3, with 10 nucleotides matching TRBD2. CDR3 length: 18 amino acids. With 1 base clipped from V and 0 bases from J, the junction kept 7 bases outside the gene matches. CDR1 and CDR2 from the germline V gene are LGHNA and YNFKEQ. This CDR3 is CASSQGLAGGGSTDTQYF. CDR3 nucleotide sequence: TGTGCCAGCAGCCAAGGACTAGCGGGCGGGGGTAGCACAGATACGCAGTATTTT.

In this sample, this clonotype turned up many times. The chain employs TRBV3-1 and TRBJ2-1, with 13 bases lining up with TRBD2. Germline CDR1 reads LGHDT; CDR2 reads YNNKEL (reference sequence). The CDR3 extends over 17 amino acids. V lost 6 bases, J lost 5 bases, and 10 bases stayed unmatched. The CDR3 DNA reads as TGTGCCAGCAGAGAACTAGCGGGAGGGCCGGGTGACAATGAGCAGTTCTTC. Its protein is CASRELAGGPGDNEQFF.

This clonotype was seen ten or more times. This rearrangement joins TRBV7-9 to TRBJ2-7; 9 bases are shared with TRBD2. The CDR3 has 13 amino acids. J was trimmed by 7 bases and V by 5 bases; bases with no gene match: 6. CDR1 is SEHNR and CDR2 is FQNEAQ in the germline V gene (reference sequence). The CDR3 DNA follows: TGTGCCAGCAGCCCTAGCGGGATTTATGAGCAGTACTTC. Its protein is CASSPSGIYEQYF.

The CDR3 protein is CSVVGQGESYEQYF. CDR3 in DNA: TGCAGCGTTGTGGGACAGGGGGAGTCCTACGAGCAGTACTTC. The chain joins TRBV29-1 to TRBJ2-7, with 11 bases matching TRBD1. The germline V gene encodes CDR1 SQVTM and CDR2 ANQGSEA. V trimming: 4 bases; J trimming: 1 base; junction bases outside the gene matches: 3. The CDR3 loop spans 14 amino acids.

In its sample, this clonotype was seen a few times. This chain connects TRBV6-5 to TRBJ2-3, with TRBD1 matching 10 bases. Germline V gene sequence: CDR1 MNHEY, CDR2 SVGAGI. The CDR3 extends over 15 amino acids. The ends lost 4 bases at V and 6 bases at J; junction bases unmatched: 7. CDR3 loop: CASSSLDRGRDTQYF. CDR3 sequence (DNA): TGTGCCAGCAGTTCTCTAGACAGGGGGCGGGATACGCAGTATTTT.

This clonotype was counted only a few times. CDR3 protein: CASSQDRAAWWETQYF. Here the CDR3 DNA reads TGCGCCAGCAGCCAAGATCGAGCCGCCTGGTGGGAGACCCAGTACTTC. The rearrangement links TRBV4-1 to TRBJ2-5; D is uncertain. The CDR3 is 16 amino acids. Looked up from germline, CDR1 is MGHRA and CDR2 is YSYEKL. Trimming removed 0 bases at V and 5 bases at J, with 16 bases between.

This clonotype was detected ten times or more. The genes are TRBV2 and TRBJ2-7; 9 positions match TRBD1. This CDR3 spans 14 amino acids. Germline CDR1 is SNHLY and CDR2 is FYNNEI. V trimming: 8 bases; J trimming: 4 bases; junction bases outside the gene matches: 9. CDR3 sequence: CASWLGTGKYEQYF. DNA of the CDR3: TGTGCCAGCTGGCTGGGGACAGGGAAATACGAGCAGTACTTC.